This TCR beta chain was sequenced in a study of breast tumors, draining lymph nodes, adjacent tissues. Study conclusions and caveats: Data fit most tumor T cells coming from lymph node, expanding in tumor.

This clonotype was detected a few times. Antigen specificity is unknown. Samples came from axillary lymph nodes draining the breast cancer. Using its own MiXCR run on the multiplex PCR reads, TCRdb lists one record per CDR3 protein. This sample has around 250,000 distinct CDR3 sequences; about 34% occur once, and the top ten carry under 4.5%. CDR1 SGHNT and CDR2 YENEEA come from the germline V gene. The length of the CDR3 is 19 residues. V trimming: 4 bases; J trimming: 4 bases; junction bases outside the gene matches: 19. This sequence joins TRBV11-3 and TRBJ2-1; 7 bases are shared with TRBD1. The receptor was isolated from a female donor with breast cancer. Some clones in this sample may be carry-over from other donors' samples. The sample comprised axillary lymph node tissue. Written as DNA, the CDR3 is TGTGCCAGCAGCTGGGCCAGGGGGAAGGGGCGGGTTTTATACAATGAGCAGTTCTTC. Protein: CASSWARGKGRVLYNEQFF.